Described below is a single TCR beta chain sequence and its context. Its target is unknown. This specimen belongs to a study of T cell responses to AZD1222 COVID-19 vaccine. The protocol was immunoSEQ multiplex PCR, while the TCRdb copy is restricted to in-frame clones and leaves out a portion. The table includes 150,000 to 200,000 clones, around 90% detected once. The CDR3 loop spans 15 amino acids. Looked up from germline, CDR1 is SGHRS and CDR2 is YFSETQ. V shed 0 bases and J shed 4 bases, with 13 bases lying between them. General study results and limits: Sampled repertoires all dated from after the peak T cell response.

The TCR was taken from an adult who received the AZD1222 COVID-19 vaccine. The chain combines TRBV5-1 with TRBJ2-5, with a possible D match to TRBD2 (7 bases). Sample: peripheral blood, taken 28 days after the second AZD1222 dose. The chain's CDR3 is CASSLGGGAGETQYF. As DNA, the CDR3 is TGCGCCAGCAGCTTGGGAGGGGGGGCCGGAGAGACCCAGTACTTC.